Listed here are 8 T cell receptor beta chains from one sample, sequenced in a study of radiotherapy plus CTLA-4 blockade in lung cancer (dated by TCRdb to 2016 to 2018). The library was made by the immunoSEQ multiplex PCR assay. This immuneACCESS table, as held by TCRdb, lists in-frame sequences with V and J called but not all clones. Of the missing ones, under half trace to an unresolved V gene in checked studies; the others have no known cause. A total of about 90,000 clones appear in this sample, roughly four fifths of them only once. The top ten clonotypes cover more than 14% of the sample. This sample comprised peripheral blood, obtained from a patient treated with radiotherapy plus ipilimumab. Receptors were obtained from a human donor with non-small cell lung cancer that progressed on radiotherapy plus ipilimumab.

The V call is TRBV7-2, the J call TRBJ2-5, with D possibly being TRBD1 or TRBD2 (6 bases each). The CDR3 length is 15 residues. Germline CDR1 reads SGHTA; CDR2 reads FQGNSA. With 8 bases removed from V and 0 bases from J, the gap between germline ends came to 16 bases. DNA for the CDR3: TGTGCCAGCTTGTTAGGGGGACTGTACCAAGAGACCCAGTACTTC. This encodes CASLLGGLYQETQYF.

The chain couples TRBV7-3 to TRBJ1-2, with D possibly matching TRBD1 (6 bases). Trimming left V 5 bases short and J 4 bases short, with 11 bases between. Germline V CDR1 and CDR2: SGHTA, FQGTGA. This CDR3 is built from 13 residues. This chain's CDR3 is CASSKGVGYGYTF. CDR3 sequence (DNA): TGTGCCAGCAGCAAGGGGGTGGGCTATGGCTACACCTTC.

As concerns this clone: Other nucleotide sequences from this sample produce the same CDR3. In DNA, the CDR3 is TGTGCCAGCAGCTTGGGTGGGACTAGCGGGAACATTCAGTACTTC. This encodes CASSLGGTSGNIQYF. The chain carries TRBV5-4 and TRBJ2-4; TRBD2 agrees at 12 bases. From germline, CDR1 is SGHNT and CDR2 YYREEE (reference sequence). Losses at the gene ends were 0 bases for V and 7 bases for J; bases not matched to a gene: 2. The length of the CDR3 is 15 residues.

This clone has a single count. The V and J genes are TRBV6-5 and TRBJ2-1; 13 nucleotides line up with TRBD2. The CDR3 sequence is 15 residues long. Germline values: CDR1 MNHEY, CDR2 SVGAGI. V was pared by 8 bases and J by 5 bases, with 6 bases of the junction left unmatched. CDR3 region: CASSWTSGGHNEQFF. In DNA form, the CDR3 reads TGTGCCAGCTCGTGGACTAGCGGGGGCCACAATGAGCAGTTCTTC.

Remarks on this clone: The sample holds other DNA sequences that translate to the same CDR3. The chain links TRBV29-1 to TRBJ1-1; TRBD1 might be the D (6 bases). Germline CDR1 reads SQVTM; CDR2 reads ANQGSEA. This CDR3 has 12 amino acids. V was pared by 7 bases and J by 0 bases, with 9 bases between. CDR3 residues: CSGQGLNTEAFF. The CDR3 coding sequence is TGCAGCGGGCAGGGGTTGAACACTGAAGCTTTCTTT. Complete variable domain (other parts from reference TRBV29-1 and TRBJ1-1): SAVISQKPSRDICQRGTSLTIQCQVDSQVTMMFWYRQQPGQSLTLIATANQGSEATYESGFVIDKFPISRPNLTFSTLTVSNMSPEDSSIYLCSGQGLNTEAFFGQGTRLTVV.

V is TRBV27 and J is TRBJ1-5; weak D call: TRBD1 (6 bases). The germline V gene encodes CDR1 MNHEY and CDR2 SMNVEV (reference sequence). This CDR3 is 14 amino acids long. V lost 6 bases, J lost 0 bases, and 9 bases lay in between. CDR3 sequence (DNA): TGTGCCAGCAGGGGGACACCTAGCAATCAGCCCCAGCATTTT. Residues: CASRGTPSNQPQHF.

The rearrangement joins TRBV19 to TRBJ2-1, with D hard to call. Germline CDR1 reads LNHDA; CDR2 reads SQIVND (reference sequence). V gave up 1 base and J gave up 3 bases, with 1 base separating them. The CDR3 is 12 residues long. CDR3 in amino acids: CASSIVYNEQFF. CDR3 bases: TGTGCCAGTAGTATAGTCTACAATGAGCAGTTCTTC.

The chain recombines TRBV10-3 with TRBJ2-3, with 8 bases lining up with TRBD2. The CDR3 contains 12 residues. CDR1 and CDR2 (germline): ENHRY, SYGVKD. Unmatched junction bases numbered 7, after V lost 10 bases and J lost 7 bases. The chain's CDR3 is CANGGDSYTQYF. Here the CDR3 DNA reads TGTGCCAACGGGGGGGACTCATATACGCAGTATTTT.